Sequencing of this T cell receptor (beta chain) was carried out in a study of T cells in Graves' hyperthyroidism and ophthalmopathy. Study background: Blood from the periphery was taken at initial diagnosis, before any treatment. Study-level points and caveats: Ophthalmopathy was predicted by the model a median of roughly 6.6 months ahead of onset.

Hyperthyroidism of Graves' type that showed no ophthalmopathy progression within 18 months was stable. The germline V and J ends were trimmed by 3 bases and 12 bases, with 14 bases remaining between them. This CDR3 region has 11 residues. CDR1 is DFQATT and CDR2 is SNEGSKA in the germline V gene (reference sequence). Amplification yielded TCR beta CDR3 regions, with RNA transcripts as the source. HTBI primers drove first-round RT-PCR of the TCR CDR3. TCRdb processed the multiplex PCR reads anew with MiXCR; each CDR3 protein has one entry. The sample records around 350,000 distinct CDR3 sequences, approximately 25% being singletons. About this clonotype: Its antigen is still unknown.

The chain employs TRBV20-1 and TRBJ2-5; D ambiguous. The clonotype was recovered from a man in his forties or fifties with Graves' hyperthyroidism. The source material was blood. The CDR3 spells CSARDLWDKYF. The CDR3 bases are TGCAGTGCTAGGGATTTATGGGATAAGTACTTC.